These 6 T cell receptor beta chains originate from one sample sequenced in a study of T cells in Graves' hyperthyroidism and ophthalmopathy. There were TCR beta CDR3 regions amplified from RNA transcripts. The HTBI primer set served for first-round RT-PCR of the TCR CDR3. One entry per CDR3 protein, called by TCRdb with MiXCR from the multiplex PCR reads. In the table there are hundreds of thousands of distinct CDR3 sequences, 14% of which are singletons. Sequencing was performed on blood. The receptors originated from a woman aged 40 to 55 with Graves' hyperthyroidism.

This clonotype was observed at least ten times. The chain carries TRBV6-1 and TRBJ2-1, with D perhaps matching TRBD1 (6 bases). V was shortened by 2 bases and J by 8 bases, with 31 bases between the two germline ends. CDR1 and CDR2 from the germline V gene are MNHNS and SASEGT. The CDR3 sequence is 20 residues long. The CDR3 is CASSEWVAIQGTSKTDEQFF. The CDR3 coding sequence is TGTGCCAGCAGTGAATGGGTCGCGATACAGGGAACTAGTAAGACGGATGAGCAGTTCTTC.

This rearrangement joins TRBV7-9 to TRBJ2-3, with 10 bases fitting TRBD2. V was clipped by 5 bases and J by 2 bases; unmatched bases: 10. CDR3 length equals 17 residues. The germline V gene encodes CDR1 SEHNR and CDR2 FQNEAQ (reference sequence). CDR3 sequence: CASSLWTSGRYTDTQYF. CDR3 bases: TGTGCCAGCAGCCTGTGGACTAGCGGAAGATACACAGATACGCAGTATTTT.

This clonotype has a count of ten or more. CDR3 loop: CASRLIRGNQPQHF. In nucleotides, the CDR3 is TGTGCCAGCAGACTAATCCGGGGTAATCAGCCCCAGCATTTT. The chain joins TRBV28 to TRBJ1-5; D remains unclear. The CDR3 is 14 residues long. CDR1 is MDHEN, CDR2 SYDVKM, per germline. With 6 bases removed from V and 4 bases from J, the gap between germline ends came to 13 bases.

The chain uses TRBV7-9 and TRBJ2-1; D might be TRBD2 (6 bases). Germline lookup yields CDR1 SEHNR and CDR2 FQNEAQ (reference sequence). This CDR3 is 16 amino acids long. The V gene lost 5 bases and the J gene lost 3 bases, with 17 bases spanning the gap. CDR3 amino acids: CASSPRLAGNYNEQFF. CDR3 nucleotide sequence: TGTGCCAGCAGCCCCCGCCTCGCGGGAAACTACAATGAGCAGTTCTTC.

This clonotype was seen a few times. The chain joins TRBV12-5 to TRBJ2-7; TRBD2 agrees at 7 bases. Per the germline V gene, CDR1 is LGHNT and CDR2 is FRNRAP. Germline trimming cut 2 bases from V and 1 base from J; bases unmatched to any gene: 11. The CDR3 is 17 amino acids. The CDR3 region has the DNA TGTGCTAGTGGTTTGTTTCCCGGACTAGGATCTTCCTACGAGCAGTACTTC. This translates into CASGLFPGLGSSYEQYF. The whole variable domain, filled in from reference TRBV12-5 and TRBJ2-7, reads DARVTQTPRHKVTEMGQEVTMRCQPILGHNTVFWYRQTMMQGLELLAYFRNRAPLDDSGMPKDRFSAEMPDATLATLKIQPSEPRDSAVYFCASGLFPGLGSSYEQYFGPGTRLTVT.

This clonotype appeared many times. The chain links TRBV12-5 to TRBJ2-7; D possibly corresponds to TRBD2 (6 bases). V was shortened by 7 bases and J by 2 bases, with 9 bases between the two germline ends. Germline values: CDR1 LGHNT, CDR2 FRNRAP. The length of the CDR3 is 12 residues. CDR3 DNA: TGTGCTAGTGCCGGGAGTGCCTACGAGCAGTACTTC. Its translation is CASAGSAYEQYF.